A selection of T cell receptor beta chains follows, all from one sample in a study of response to subunit inactivated influenza vaccine. TCRdb re-called the RT-PCR reads through MiXCR, storing one row per CDR3 protein. The table has hundreds of thousands of distinct CDR3 sequences, 7.6% seen once. The source was PBMCs from blood, collected less than 25 months after vaccination. These receptors all come from a man between 50 and 69 years old who received an inactivated influenza vaccine. Both conserved end residues are part of each CDR3. Fields, in order: clone size, V gene, J gene, D gene, CDR3 DNA, CDR3 protein. The D gene is left open where the match is weak. Expanded clones are given a class, and other clones once, few, many or no size at all.

.,TRBV6-1,TRBJ2-5,TRBD2,TGTGCCAGCAGTCCGGGGGGGCGGGTCCAAGAGACCCAGTACTTC,CASSPGGRVQETQYF
few,TRBV12-3/TRBV12-4,TRBJ1-5,TRBD1,TGTGCCAGCAGTTTAGCCGGGACAGGGGACCTGGTGGGTCAGCCCCAGCATTTT,CASSLAGTGDLVGQPQHF
many,TRBV5-5,TRBJ1-2,.,TGTGCCAGCAGCTTGGAAACAGGCCCGAGTGGCTACACCTTC,CASSLETGPSGYTF
.,TRBV20-1,TRBJ2-1,.,TGCAGTGCTAGAGATCCGCGCCCTGTTGCCTACAATGAGCAGTTCTTC,CSARDPRPVAYNEQFF
few,TRBV7-9,TRBJ2-1,TRBD2,TGTGCCAGCAGCAGAGGGGAGGCTAGCGGCGACAATGAGCAGTTCTTC,CASSRGEASGDNEQFF
few,TRBV2,TRBJ2-1,TRBD2,TGTGCCAGCAGTTCTTTGACTAGCGGGAGCGGGCAGTTCTTC,CASSSLTSGSGQFF
.,TRBV6-1,TRBJ1-3,.,TGTGCCAGCAGTAGAGGACAGTACTCTCTGGAAAACACCATATATTTT,CASSRGQYSLENTIYF
few,TRBV15,TRBJ1-5,TRBD1,TGTGCCACCAGCATAGCTAGACAGGGTAGCAATCAGCCCCAGCATTTT,CATSIARQGSNQPQHF
many,TRBV5-1,TRBJ2-2,TRBD1,TGCGCCAGCAGCTTGGCTGGACAGGGAGGGAACACCGGGGAGCTGTTTTTT,CASSLAGQGGNTGELFF
many,TRBV20-1,TRBJ1-2,.,TGCAGTGCTAGGGGGCAGACAACTAACTATGGCTACACCTTC,CSARGQTTNYGYTF
many,TRBV4-3,TRBJ2-7,.,TGCGCCAGCAGCCAAGATTTCGGTTTCTACGAGCAGTACTTC,CASSQDFGFYEQYF